Below are 28 T cell receptor beta chains sequenced from a single sample in a study of blood T cell repertoires in COVID-19 (TCRdb year 2020). Libraries were prepared through the immunoSEQ multiplex PCR assay. Sourced from immuneACCESS, this table was stored by TCRdb with only in-frame sequences that have V and J called. A share of the clones is absent; for the studies checked, an unresolved V gene accounts for under half, and the remainder has no known explanation. The sample table shows about 230,000 clones, and 75% to 85% are seen once. Around 7.2% of the sample lies in the top ten. Sequencing was carried out using peripheral blood. The receptors shown here come from a woman in her 50s with acute or convalescent COVID-19.

The DNA of the CDR3 is TGTGCCAGCAGCTCCCTTTTCGCCTCGGGGTTGAATGAAAAACTGTTTTTT. Protein sequence: CASSSLFASGLNEKLFF. V usage is TRBV5-8 and J usage is TRBJ1-4, with unresolved D. V was trimmed by 3 bases and J by 5 bases, leaving 20 bases between them. The CDR3 has 17 amino acids. From germline, CDR1 is SGHTS and CDR2 YDEGEE.

This chain links TRBV2 with TRBJ1-1; 8 bases match TRBD1. After removal of 7 bases from V and 5 bases from J, the junction contained 12 bases not matched to a gene. This CDR3 is 15 amino acids long. Per germline, CDR1 SNHLY and CDR2 FYNNEI. The CDR3 DNA reads as TGTGCCAGCAATAAAGAACAGGGGGTGAGGACTGAAGCTTTCTTT. It encodes CASNKEQGVRTEAFF.

The chain links TRBV6-6 to TRBJ1-6; D remains unclear. With 2 bases removed from V and 9 bases from J, the gap between germline ends came to 11 bases. Germline CDR1 reads MNHNY; CDR2 reads SVGAGI (reference sequence). There are 14 residues in the CDR3. The CDR3 bases are TGTGCCAGCAGTTACATGGAGGGTGGTTCACCCCTCCACTTT. It translates to CASSYMEGGSPLHF.

V and J are TRBV4-1 and TRBJ2-1; D is undetermined. Germline-derived CDR1 and CDR2 are MGHRA and YSYEKL. Deletions cut 0 bases from V and 0 bases from J, with 6 bases between. The CDR3 consists of 15 residues. This CDR3 reads CASSQDQYSYNEQFF. DNA for the CDR3: TGCGCCAGCAGCCAAGATCAGTACTCCTACAATGAGCAGTTCTTC.

CDR3 in DNA: TGCGCCAGCAGCTTGGCCACCTTGACAGGGGGGAAAGTAACCTACGAGCAGTACTTC. Amino acid sequence: CASSLATLTGGKVTYEQYF. V gene TRBV5-1 combines with J gene TRBJ2-7; TRBD1 agrees at 9 bases. The CDR3 contains 19 residues. Per the germline V gene, CDR1 is SGHRS and CDR2 is YFSETQ. The V gene end was trimmed by 0 bases and the J gene end by 2 bases; junction bases not matched to a gene: 15.

The sample holds a few counts of this clone. The chain combines TRBV4-2 with TRBJ2-3; 7 nucleotides line up with TRBD1. The CDR3 totals 14 residues. V lost 0 bases, J lost 10 bases, and 7 bases stayed unmatched. Germline values: CDR1 LGHNA, CDR2 YNFKEQ. In nucleotides, the CDR3 is TGTGCCAGCAGCCAAGATAGGACAGGAGTCGCGCAGTATTTT. Translation: CASSQDRTGVAQYF.

The gene calls are TRBV4-1 and TRBJ1-2; 7 bases line up with TRBD1. Germline-derived CDR1 and CDR2 are MGHRA and YSYEKL. V dropped 0 bases and J dropped 6; count of bases not matched to a gene: 7. This CDR3 comprises 15 residues. CDR3 coding DNA: TGCGCCAGCAGCCAAGAAGGATTGACAGGGAATGGCTACACCTTC. Translation: CASSQEGLTGNGYTF.

The rearrangement links TRBV6-6 to TRBJ2-7, with D uncertain. This CDR3 spans 14 amino acids. Germline CDR1 is MNHNY and CDR2 is SVGAGI (reference sequence). Trimming removed 2 bases from V and 9 bases from J, with 17 bases in between. The CDR3 DNA is TGTGCCAGCAGTTACGAACCCAGGCGACACGGGCAGTACTTC. Amino acids: CASSYEPRRHGQYF.

The chain joins TRBV5-4 to TRBJ1-2; 12 nucleotides agree with TRBD1. The length of the CDR3 is 15 residues. From germline, CDR1 is SGHNT and CDR2 YYREEE (reference sequence). The V and J ends lost 3 bases and 4 bases, in that order; junction bases with no gene match: 4. CDR3 DNA: TGTGCCAGCAGCTCCGGGACAGGGGGCTTCTATGGCTACACCTTC. Residues: CASSSGTGGFYGYTF.

CDR3 nucleotide sequence: TGTGCCAGCAGTGAAAATGTTATGTTACGGGGGACCCAGTACTTC. This encodes CASSENVMLRGTQYF. This chain joins TRBV6-1 and TRBJ2-5; D perhaps matches TRBD2 (5 bases). The CDR3 length is 15 residues. V gave up 2 bases and J gave up 7 bases, with 17 bases separating them. The germline V gene encodes CDR1 MNHNS and CDR2 SASEGT.

The J gene is TRBJ1-1, the V gene TRBV19; D is uncertain. This CDR3 comprises 11 residues. Trimming removed 3 bases from V and 13 bases from J, with 12 bases in between. Germline CDR1 LNHDA, CDR2 SQIVND (reference sequence). In DNA, the CDR3 is TGTGCCAGTAGTATGGCGGGGTCCGGTTTCTTT. Translation: CASSMAGSGFF.

This clone has a handful of counts. This same CDR3 is encoded by further DNA sequences in the sample. The chain employs TRBV3-1 (or the pseudogene TRBV3-2) and TRBJ2-7; 9 nucleotides match TRBD1. The CDR3 extends over 13 amino acids. CDR1 and CDR2 from the germline V gene are LGHDT and YNNKEL (reference sequence). Trimming at V came to 4 bases and at J to 3 bases, leaving 1 base not matched to a gene. CDR3 amino acids: CASSRDRDYEQYF. In DNA, the CDR3 is TGTGCCAGCAGCCGGGACAGGGACTACGAGCAGTACTTC.

This chain uses TRBV7-9 with TRBJ1-5; the D gene is possibly TRBD1 (5 bases). The V and J ends lost 5 bases and 6 bases respectively, with 23 bases between them. The germline gives CDR1 SEHNR, CDR2 FQNEAQ (reference sequence). The CDR3 loop spans 17 amino acids. The CDR3 reads CASSPPGGVAMGQPQHF. The CDR3 DNA reads as TGTGCCAGCAGCCCCCCCGGGGGGGTAGCAATGGGTCAGCCCCAGCATTTT.

This chain uses TRBV5-1 with TRBJ2-1; 9 bases are shared with TRBD2. Germline V gene sequence: CDR1 SGHRS, CDR2 YFSETQ. The CDR3 is made up of 15 amino acids. J lost 5 bases, V lost 3 bases, and 6 bases had no gene match. The CDR3 nucleotides are TGCGCCAGCAGCTCCCTTGCGGGGGGGGACAATGAGCAGTTCTTC. It is translated as CASSSLAGGDNEQFF.

The chain is built from TRBV19 and TRBJ1-5, with TRBD1 matching 9 bases. The CDR3 has 15 amino acids. V was pared by 7 bases and J by 1 base, with 5 bases of the junction left unmatched. Per the germline V gene, CDR1 is LNHDA and CDR2 is SQIVND (reference sequence). The CDR3 here is CASNPDRGSNQPQHF. DNA for the CDR3: TGTGCCAGTAATCCAGACAGGGGGAGCAATCAGCCCCAGCATTTT.

The chain is built from TRBV19 and TRBJ1-6; no reliable D call. This CDR3 comprises 14 residues. CDR1 LNHDA and CDR2 SQIVND come from the germline V gene (reference sequence). V lost 5 bases and J 3 bases, leaving 8 bases between the germline ends. This chain's CDR3 is CASSARGYNSPLHF. The CDR3 DNA follows: TGTGCCAGTAGTGCCCGGGGCTATAATTCACCCCTCCACTTT. The full variable domain, completed using reference TRBV19 and TRBJ1-6, is DGGITQSPKYLFRKEGQNVTLSCEQNLNHDAMYWYRQDPGQGLRLIYYSQIVNDFQKGDIAEGYSVSREKKESFPLTVTSAQKNPTAFYLCASSARGYNSPLHFGNGTRLTVT.

J is TRBJ2-5 and V is TRBV28; 8 bases fit TRBD1. J lost 3 bases, V lost 1 base, and 4 bases had no gene match. The germline V gene has CDR1 MDHEN and CDR2 SYDVKM. The CDR3 extends over 15 amino acids. As DNA, the CDR3 is TGTGCCAGCAGTTTATACCCAGGGGGCGAAGAGACCCAGTACTTC. It encodes CASSLYPGGEETQYF.

The rearrangement joins TRBV6-5 to TRBJ1-1; TRBD1 might be the D (5 bases). Trimming shortened V by 3 bases and J by 6 bases, and 8 bases separated the two germline ends. This CDR3 is 12 amino acids long. CDR1 and CDR2 from the germline V gene are MNHEY and SVGAGI. CDR3 protein: CASSYGRAEAFF. CDR3 nucleotides: TGTGCCAGCAGTTATGGCAGGGCTGAAGCTTTCTTT.

This sequence joins TRBV9 and TRBJ2-1; TRBD2 matches 7 bases. The ends lost 0 bases at V and 7 bases at J; junction bases unmatched: 10. CDR3 length: 16 residues. From germline, CDR1 is SGDLS and CDR2 YYNGEE. The DNA of the CDR3 is TGTGCCAGCAGCGTAGCCCCGAGCGGGATCGGGAATGAGCAGTTCTTC. This sequence encodes CASSVAPSGIGNEQFF.

The rearrangement joins TRBV11-3 to TRBJ2-3, with 7 bases matching TRBD1. Losses at the gene ends were 5 bases for V and 0 bases for J; bases not matched to a gene: 5. The CDR3 is made up of 15 amino acids. Germline CDR1 is SGHNT and CDR2 is YENEEA. The CDR3 region has the DNA TGTGCCAGCAGCCGGGACAGCACTAGCACAGATACGCAGTATTTT. Its protein product is CASSRDSTSTDTQYF.

V is TRBV18 and J is TRBJ2-7, with a tentative D call TRBD2 (5 bases). CDR1 and CDR2 from the germline V gene are KGHSH and LQKENI. V was shortened by 2 bases and J by 6 bases, with 14 bases between the two germline ends. CDR3 size: 14 residues. The CDR3 sequence is CASSPDGVTSEQYF. CDR3 nucleotide sequence: TGTGCCAGCTCACCAGATGGAGTTACTAGCGAGCAGTACTTC.

Written as DNA, the CDR3 is TGTGCCAGCAAACTACCGGGTCAGCCCCAGCATTTT. This translates into CASKLPGQPQHF. The gene calls are TRBV6-1 and TRBJ1-5; D is uncertain. CDR1 is MNHNS, CDR2 SASEGT, per germline. The CDR3 length is 12 residues. Trimming took off 7 bases at V and 6 bases at J, with 10 bases between the two ends.

The chain links TRBV3-1 (or the pseudogene TRBV3-2) to TRBJ2-5, with a possible D match to TRBD2 (5 bases). This CDR3 region has 13 residues. Trimming took off 6 bases at V and 2 bases at J, with 10 bases between the two ends. Germline assignment: CDR1 LGHDT and CDR2 YNNKEL (reference sequence). The CDR3 reads CASRLRRQETQYF. In DNA, the CDR3 is TGTGCCAGCAGACTGAGGAGGCAAGAGACCCAGTACTTC.

This clone was found a few times. The chain couples TRBV3-1 (or the pseudogene TRBV3-2) to TRBJ1-2, with D uncertain. V was clipped by 4 bases and J by 0 bases, with 9 bases between them. The CDR3 loop spans 14 amino acids. The V gene's germline CDR1 is LGHDT and CDR2 YNNKEL (reference sequence). The CDR3 bases are TGTGCCAGCAGCCGCAGTGGTTCTAACTATGGCTACACCTTC. Translated: CASSRSGSNYGYTF.

V gene TRBV15 combines with J gene TRBJ1-4; TRBD1 matches 8 bases. The CDR3 runs to 15 residues. J gave up 1 base and V 5 bases, and 3 bases lay outside the gene matches. Germline V gene lookup returns CDR1 LNHNV and CDR2 YYDKDF (reference sequence). The CDR3 here is CATSADRVTNEKLFF. The CDR3 bases are TGTGCCACCAGCGCGGACAGGGTAACTAATGAAAAACTGTTTTTT.

This clone was seen a single time. The V and J genes are TRBV5-1 and TRBJ2-7; perhaps TRBD2 as D (5 bases). Trimming took off 0 bases at V and 5 bases at J, with 12 bases between the two ends. Germline CDR1 is SGHRS and CDR2 is YFSETQ. The CDR3 extends over 14 amino acids. The DNA for the CDR3 is TGCGCCAGCAGCTTGGAACTAGATCCCAACGAGCAGTACTTC. Protein sequence: CASSLELDPNEQYF.

The J gene is TRBJ1-6, the V gene TRBV5-4; D unclear. The CDR3 sequence is 15 residues long. Between the trimmed V and J ends, which lost 5 bases and 2 bases, there was a span of 11 bases. CDR1 is SGHNT and CDR2 is YYREEE in the germline V gene (reference sequence). CDR3 DNA: TGTGCCAGCAGGCCTGATCAGGCCTATAATTCACCCCTCCACTTT. Its translation: CASRPDQAYNSPLHF.

CDR3 DNA: TGTGCCAGCAGCGTAGGGGGGACAGCAGCTAACTATGGCTACACCTTC. It yields the protein CASSVGGTAANYGYTF. The chain links TRBV9 to TRBJ1-2, with 7 bases aligning to TRBD1. The CDR3 is made up of 16 amino acids. Trimming removed 0 bases from V and 0 bases from J; junction bases left unmatched: 5. The V gene's germline CDR1 is SGDLS and CDR2 YYNGEE.